This T cell receptor beta chain comes out of a study of cytomegalovirus exposure and HLA in healthy donors. Study as a whole: The 90 to 150 validation repertoires, a later analysis reported, used the same platform as the 600 to 850 repertoires from the first cohort.

V was cut by 6 bases and J by 1 base, with 9 bases left in between. The CDR3 extends over 13 amino acids. Germline V gives CDR1 SNHLY, CDR2 FYNNEI. About this clone itself: The antigen remains unidentified.

General study results and limits: In vitro testing confirmed a few CMV-associated chains as specific for CMV antigens. The authors enumerated over 150 TCR beta chains as linked to cytomegalovirus.

The donors formed part of the approximately 110-subject validation cohort, distinct from the approximately 640-subject first cohort. Some clones are missing from TCRdb's copy, which holds only in-frame ones; the method was immunoSEQ multiplex PCR. The data contain 100,000 to 130,000 clones, 70% to 90% of them seen just once; the ten biggest clones take up 3% to 3.5%. V is TRBV2 and J is TRBJ1-1; unclear D gene. Material: PBMCs. The sequence was obtained from a woman aged 18-29 years in good health and CMV-seronegative. CDR3: CASSTNTNTEAFF. CDR3 bases: TGTGCCAGCAGCACAAATACGAACACTGAAGCTTTCTTT. The full variable domain, its missing parts supplied by reference TRBV2 and TRBJ1-1, is EPEVTQTPSHQVTQMGQEVILRCVPISNHLYFYWYRQILGQKVEFLVSFYNNEISEKSEIFDDQFSVERPDGSNFTLKIRSTKLEDSAMYFCASSTNTNTEAFFGQGTRLTVV.